The 14 T cell receptor beta chains presented below share a single source sample, sequenced in a study of shared clonotypes between healthy human individuals. Terminally differentiated effector memory CD45RA+ cells were left out of the naive CD8 fraction, which was CD45RO-negative and positively selected for CCR7. The method was immunoSEQ multiplex PCR; TCRdb's version includes in-frame clones alone and lacks a portion of them. The table lists around 2,000,000 clones, 90% to 95% of them singletons. The sequencing sample was made of naive CD8+ T cells from PBMCs. The receptors derive from a man aged 18-30 years in good health. Some clones in this sample may be carry-over from other donors' samples.

This chain joins TRBV6-5 and TRBJ2-3; D is possibly TRBD1 or TRBD2 (6 bases each). The ends were cut back, 2 bases at V and 4 bases at J, with 16 bases in the middle. The CDR3 length is 16 residues. Germline CDR1 MNHEY, CDR2 SVGAGI. The CDR3 spells CASSYEGTGGPDTQYF. CDR3 coding DNA: TGTGCCAGCAGTTACGAAGGGACTGGGGGGCCAGATACGCAGTATTTT.

The chain joins TRBV9 to TRBJ2-5, with D perhaps TRBD1 or TRBD2 (5 bases each). V shed 6 bases and J shed 0 bases, with 15 bases lying between them. Looked up from germline, CDR1 is SGDLS and CDR2 is YYNGEE. CDR3 length: 15 residues. DNA of the CDR3: TGTGCCAGCACCAAACTTGGGACGGACCAAGAGACCCAGTACTTC. This codes for CASTKLGTDQETQYF.

The chain combines TRBV27 with TRBJ2-1; 10 positions agree with TRBD2. This CDR3 is 17 amino acids long. Unmatched junction bases numbered 6, after V lost 0 bases and J lost 4 bases. Germline CDR1 is MNHEY and CDR2 is SMNVEV (reference sequence). CDR3 region: CASSLSRGLAEYNEQFF. Written as DNA, the CDR3 is TGTGCCAGCAGTTTATCCCGCGGACTAGCGGAATACAATGAGCAGTTCTTC.

The chain employs TRBV29-1 and TRBJ2-3, with TRBD2 matching 9 bases. Germline V gene sequence: CDR1 SQVTM, CDR2 ANQGSEA. This CDR3 has 13 residues. Germline trimming cut 6 bases from V and 2 bases from J; bases unmatched to any gene: 3. CDR3 nucleotides: TGCAGCGTCTTAGCGGGGGACACAGATACGCAGTATTTT. It translates to CSVLAGDTDTQYF.

V is TRBV11-2 and J is TRBJ2-7, with TRBD1 identical over 8 bases. There are 15 residues in the CDR3. The V gene end was trimmed by 4 bases and the J gene end by 5 bases; junction bases not matched to a gene: 10. Germline-derived CDR1 and CDR2 are SGHAT and FQNNGV. CDR3 in amino acids: CASSSKTGVSDEQYF. The CDR3 region has the DNA TGTGCCAGCAGCTCGAAGACAGGGGTGAGCGACGAGCAGTACTTC.

This rearrangement joins TRBV13 to TRBJ2-2; 7 bases are a match to TRBD2. After removal of 1 base from V and 1 base from J, the junction contained 3 bases not matched to a gene. The CDR3 consists of 16 residues. The germline V gene has CDR1 PRHDT and CDR2 FYEKMQ (reference sequence). Here the CDR3 reads CASSLEGGRNTGELFF. The DNA of the CDR3 is TGTGCCAGCAGCTTAGAGGGCGGGAGGAACACCGGGGAGCTGTTTTTT.

The V call is TRBV30, the J call TRBJ2-5, with D hard to call. The CDR3 covers 13 residues. The germline V and J ends were trimmed by 1 base and 5 bases, with 11 bases remaining between them. CDR1 and CDR2 (germline): GTSNPN, SVGIG (reference sequence). CDR3 in amino acids: CAWSADPWETQYF. The CDR3 nucleotides read TGTGCCTGGAGTGCGGACCCGTGGGAGACCCAGTACTTC.

This clone was observed once. Other DNA sequences of this sample code for an identical CDR3. The chain has TRBV7-3 and TRBJ2-1; D ambiguous. V was cut by 0 bases and J by 4 bases, with 4 bases left in between. The length of the CDR3 is 13 residues. CDR1 and CDR2 from the germline V gene are SGHTA and FQGTGA. The CDR3 DNA sequence: TGTGCCAGCAGCTTAACGTCTTACAATGAGCAGTTCTTC. It specifies CASSLTSYNEQFF.

The chain combines TRBV14 with TRBJ1-2; TRBD1 might be the D (6 bases). V lost 0 bases and J lost 4, with 15 bases in between. The CDR3 loop spans 16 amino acids. Germline lookup yields CDR1 SGHDN and CDR2 FVKESK. This CDR3 is CASSQERTGGRYGYTF. DNA for the CDR3: TGTGCCAGCAGCCAAGAGAGGACGGGGGGCCGCTATGGCTACACCTTC.

This sequence joins TRBV4-1 and TRBJ2-2; D unclear. This CDR3 has 16 residues. CDR1 and CDR2 (germline): MGHRA, YSYEKL. V gave up 1 base and J gave up 8 bases, with 17 bases separating them. CDR3 nucleotides: TGCGCCAGCAGCCAAGTCGTCAAGGAAGGAGTTGGGGAGCTGTTTTTT. Amino acid sequence: CASSQVVKEGVGELFF.

The chain uses TRBV7-9 and TRBJ2-1, with 9 bases that match TRBD1. Germline V gene lookup returns CDR1 SEHNR and CDR2 FQNEAQ (reference sequence). The CDR3 sequence is 15 residues long. Germline trimming cut 7 bases from V and 4 bases from J; bases unmatched to any gene: 8. The CDR3 DNA sequence: TGTGCCAGCACCGAAGGGGGACAGGGTTACAATGAGCAGTTCTTC. Its protein is CASTEGGQGYNEQFF.

About this clone: Other DNA sequences from this sample encode an identical CDR3 as well. The rearrangement uses TRBV5-4 and TRBJ2-1, with 9 bases fitting TRBD1. Germline CDR1 reads SGHNT; CDR2 reads YYREEE (reference sequence). The CDR3 is made up of 15 amino acids. The ends lost 0 bases at V and 7 bases at J; junction bases unmatched: 5. In nucleotides, the CDR3 is TGTGCCAGCAGCTTGGTTGGACAGGGGTCAAATGAGCAGTTCTTC. The encoded protein is CASSLVGQGSNEQFF. Filled out from reference TRBV5-4 and TRBJ2-1, the complete variable domain reads ETGVTQSPTHLIKTRGQQVTLRCSSQSGHNTVSWYQQALGQGPQFIFQYYREEENGRGNFPPRFSGLQFPNYSSELNVNALELDDSALYLCASSLVGQGSNEQFFGPGTRLTVL.

The V and J genes are TRBV9 and TRBJ2-3; 10 bases agree with TRBD1. V dropped 0 bases and J dropped 4; count of bases not matched to a gene: 5. Germline V CDR1 and CDR2: SGDLS, YYNGEE. The CDR3 contains 16 residues. The CDR3 reads CASSVVDRGPSDTQYF. In DNA, the CDR3 is TGTGCCAGCAGCGTAGTAGACAGGGGGCCCTCAGATACGCAGTATTTT.

This chain uses TRBV5-5 with TRBJ2-1; a possible D gene is TRBD2 (6 bases). CDR3 length: 13 residues. V lost 0 bases to trimming and J lost 5 bases, with 6 bases between them. CDR1 is SGHKS, CDR2 YYEKEE, per germline (reference sequence). The CDR3 DNA reads as TGTGCCAGCAGCTTGGGACTAGACAATGAGCAGTTCTTC. Its translation is CASSLGLDNEQFF.